What follows describes a single T cell receptor beta chain. At one end the junction does not follow the germline gene, possibly because of a read error. This specimen belongs to a study of blood T cell repertoires in COVID-19. On the study more broadly: Donors in the United States, Italy and Spain gave samples during acute or convalescent COVID-19. Sources were T cells, B-cell-depleted T cells, or PBMCs; the material itself was cDNA or gDNA.

The CDR3 totals 12 residues. Germline assignment: CDR1 SNHLY and CDR2 FYNNEI. Authors' methods: Reference gene primers were amplified, and this amplification served to estimate nucleated cell counts. TCRdb keeps only in-frame clones here, not all; method: immunoSEQ multiplex PCR. That table furnishes V, J and clone size, whereas the DNA furnished D and trimming. The profile shows just under 150,000 clones, 85% to 90% of them singletons. The specimen was peripheral blood. This TCR came from a man aged 50 or older who had recovered from COVID-19. The gene calls are TRBV2 and TRBJ2-4; weak D call: TRBD1 (7 bases). In DNA, the CDR3 is TGTGCCAGCAGGGTCACAGGGGAGGAAGGGGACTTC. Amino acid sequence: CASRVTGEEGDF.